The entry that follows covers one T cell receptor (beta chain) sequence. Investigators performed immunoSEQ version v3.0 at survey level. The method was immunoSEQ multiplex PCR; TCRdb's version includes in-frame clones alone and lacks a portion of them. The sample records 20,000 to 25,000 clones, roughly three quarters being singletons. The data stem from a study of long-term antiretroviral therapy in people with HIV. The V end was cut by 1 base, the J end by 6 bases, with 10 bases between. Germline CDR1 reads SGHDN; CDR2 reads FVKESK. This CDR3 spans 13 amino acids. This material consisted of unsorted PBMCs, taken approximately 1.8 years before starting antiretroviral therapy. This chain links TRBV14 with TRBJ2-7; no reliable D call. This TCR derives from a woman aged 40 to 55 with HIV. The CDR3 sequence is CASSQVNLREQYF. In nucleotides, the CDR3 is TGTGCCAGCAGCCAAGTCAACCTGCGCGAGCAGTACTTC.